This entry lists 11 T cell receptor beta chains sequenced from one sample in a study of siplizumab effects on memory and regulatory T cells. Cells from the mixed lymphocyte reaction were cocultured for 5 to 6 days at 37°C. No antigen is known for these receptors. Sequencing was performed with immunoSEQ multiplex PCR; in TCRdb, only in-frame clones are kept and a portion is missing. The repertoire has 7,500 to 8,500 clones, less than 45% of them found once; the top ten carry roughly 6%. What was sequenced was CFSE-low (dividing) CD8+ T cells sorted from an allogeneic mixed lymphocyte reaction. These receptors were obtained from a human donor in good health; the cells came from an allogeneic mixed lymphocyte reaction.

The V and J genes are TRBV27 and TRBJ2-7, with TRBD1 matching 11 bases. Germline V gene data show CDR1 as MNHEY and CDR2 as SMNVEV (reference sequence). V was pared by 5 bases and J by 6 bases, with 9 bases of the junction left unmatched. CDR3 size: 15 residues. CDR3: CASSPTAGTGGEQYF. CDR3 nucleotides: TGTGCCAGCAGTCCTACCGCCGGGACAGGGGGCGAGCAGTACTTC.

Judged by abundance, this clone is medium-sized. The V and J genes are TRBV7-3 and TRBJ1-1; no firm D call. The V gene's germline CDR1 is SGHTA and CDR2 FQGTGA. The length of the CDR3 is 13 residues. V was shortened by 5 bases and J by 2 bases, with 9 bases between the two germline ends. CDR3 sequence: CASSLPGNTEAFF. The CDR3 DNA reads TGTGCCAGCAGCCTCCCAGGTAACACTGAAGCTTTCTTT. The full variable domain, its missing parts supplied by reference TRBV7-3 and TRBJ1-1, is GAGVSQTPSNKVTEKGKYVELRCDPISGHTALYWYRQSLGQGPEFLIYFQGTGAADDSGLPNDRFFAVRPEGSVSTLKIQRTERGDSAVYLCASSLPGNTEAFFGQGTRLTVV.

The chain recombines TRBV27 with TRBJ1-1; D unresolved. The CDR3 totals 15 residues. Trimming cost V 6 bases and J 0 bases, with 14 bases left between them. Germline CDR1 is MNHEY and CDR2 is SMNVEV (reference sequence). The DNA for the CDR3 is TGTGCCAGCAGCCGTAGAGGCAGTGTGAACACTGAAGCTTTCTTT. It encodes CASSRRGSVNTEAFF.

The chain has TRBV27 and TRBJ1-2; 7 bases map to TRBD1. Per the germline V gene, CDR1 is MNHEY and CDR2 is SMNVEV (reference sequence). V dropped 7 bases and J dropped 4; count of bases not matched to a gene: 9. The CDR3 covers 14 residues. CDR3 nucleotide sequence: TGTGCCAGCACATCTCGGGACAGAACCTATGGCTACACCTTC. This sequence encodes CASTSRDRTYGYTF.

This clone was seen only a few times. CDR3 DNA: TGCAGCGTTGATAGCGGTAGCTCCTACAATGAGCAGTTCTTC. Its protein is CSVDSGSSYNEQFF. V and J are TRBV29-1 and TRBJ2-1; possibly TRBD2 for D (6 bases). The CDR3 consists of 14 residues. V was shortened by 3 bases and J by 0 bases, with 9 bases between the two germline ends. Germline CDR1 and CDR2: SQVTM and ANQGSEA.

This rearrangement joins TRBV7-9 to TRBJ1-5, with a weak D call TRBD1 (6 bases). The CDR3 totals 14 residues. V dropped 3 bases and J dropped 2 bases, with 8 bases sitting between them. Germline assignment: CDR1 SEHNR and CDR2 FQNEAQ (reference sequence). Written as DNA, the CDR3 is TGTGCCAGCAGCTTGGGGGCTGGCAATCAGCCCCAGCATTTT. This encodes CASSLGAGNQPQHF.

This clone qualifies as medium-sized. The rearrangement uses TRBV4-1 and TRBJ2-7; TRBD2 matches 11 bases. V lost 3 bases, J lost 3 bases, and 4 bases stayed unmatched. The CDR3 is made up of 15 amino acids. In germline, CDR1 is MGHRA, CDR2 YSYEKL. CDR3 sequence (DNA): TGCGCCAGCAGCCACACTAGCGGGAGTGACTACGAGCAGTACTTC. Amino acid sequence: CASSHTSGSDYEQYF.

The sample holds a few counts of this clone. This chain links TRBV10-3 with TRBJ1-1; maybe TRBD1 (5 bases). The CDR3 has 14 amino acids. CDR1 is ENHRY, CDR2 SYGVKD, per germline. V was trimmed by 6 bases and J by 3 bases, leaving 14 bases between them. This CDR3 reads CAIRDTGAHTEAFF. The CDR3, as DNA: TGTGCCATCAGAGATACAGGCGCTCACACTGAAGCTTTCTTT.

This clone appeared a few times. This rearrangement joins TRBV7-3 to TRBJ2-4, with D hard to call. There are 10 residues in the CDR3. Germline CDR1 reads SGHTA; CDR2 reads FQGTGA. The ends were cut back, 10 bases at V and 6 bases at J, with 7 bases in the middle. The CDR3 here is CATLINIQYF. The CDR3 region has the DNA TGTGCCACCCTGATAAACATTCAGTACTTC.

This clone was counted between two and nine times. The V and J genes are TRBV9 and TRBJ1-3; D not resolved. This CDR3 is 16 amino acids long. Germline values: CDR1 SGDLS, CDR2 YYNGEE. V was shortened by 0 bases and J by 0 bases, with 10 bases between the two germline ends. The CDR3 sequence: CASSVEDGYSGNTIYF. CDR3 in DNA: TGTGCCAGCAGCGTAGAAGACGGATACTCTGGAAACACCATATATTTT.

This clone was recorded a few times. The CDR3 region has the DNA TGTGCCAGCAGCCCCCGGACTAGCGGGATCGATGAGCAGTTCTTC. Translated: CASSPRTSGIDEQFF. The J gene is TRBJ2-1, the V gene TRBV4-2; 12 bases match TRBD2. J was trimmed by 8 bases and V by 4 bases; bases with no gene match: 6. Germline V gives CDR1 LGHNA, CDR2 YNFKEQ. The CDR3 has 15 residues.